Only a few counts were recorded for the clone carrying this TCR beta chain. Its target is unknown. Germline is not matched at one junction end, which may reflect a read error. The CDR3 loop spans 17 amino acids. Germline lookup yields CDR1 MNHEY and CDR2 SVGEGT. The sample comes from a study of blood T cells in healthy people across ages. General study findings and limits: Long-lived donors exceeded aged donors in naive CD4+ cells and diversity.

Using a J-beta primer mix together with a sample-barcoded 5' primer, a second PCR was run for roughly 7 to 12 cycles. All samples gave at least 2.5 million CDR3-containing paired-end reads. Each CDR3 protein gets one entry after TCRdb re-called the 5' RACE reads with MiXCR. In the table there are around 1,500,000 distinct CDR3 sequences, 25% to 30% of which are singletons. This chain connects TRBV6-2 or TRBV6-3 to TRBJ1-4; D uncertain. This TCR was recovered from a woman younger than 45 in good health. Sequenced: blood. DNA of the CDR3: TGTGCTAGCAGTTACCCGAGGAAAGTGGTGACGAATGAAAAACTGTTTTTT. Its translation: CASSYPRKVVTNEKLFF.